This TCR beta chain was identified during a study of cytomegalovirus exposure and HLA in healthy donors. Study-level background: T cells numbering about 180 million yielded some 120 million unique TCR beta sequences in an earlier analysis.

This clone was picked up a small number of times. Looked up from germline, CDR1 is MGHRA and CDR2 is YSYEKL. The CDR3 contains 18 residues. V gave up 0 bases and J gave up 2 bases; unmatched junction bases: 8. PCR was performed using 60 Vbeta and 13 Jbeta primers. TCRdb's copy holds only in-frame clones and misses some; the assay was immunoSEQ multiplex PCR. Of around 200,000 clones in the sample, roughly four fifths are singletons; the top ten hold around 3.3%. This sequence joins TRBV4-1 and TRBJ2-5; 11 nucleotides line up with TRBD2. Source material: PBMCs. This sequence was found in a woman in her 30s in good health and CMV-seropositive. The CDR3 DNA reads TGCGCCAGCAGCCAAGATCTAGGGCTAGCGGGAGGACAAGAGACCCAGTACTTC. This sequence encodes CASSQDLGLAGGQETQYF.